This T cell receptor (beta chain) was sequenced in a study of molecular identifiers for immune sequencing clone quantification. Findings and caveats of the study: Investigators reportedly could detect spiked Jurkat TCR RNA from one cell among 1.1 million or so naive cells.

This clonotype has a handful of counts. The antigen is unknown. Each CDR3 protein gets one entry after TCRdb re-called the PCR reads with MiXCR. The profile shows over 85,000 distinct CDR3 sequences, around 20% of them singletons. Losses at the gene ends were 6 bases for V and 1 base for J; bases not matched to a gene: 6. The CDR3 has 15 residues. Looked up from germline, CDR1 is MNHEY and CDR2 is SMNVEV (reference sequence). The clonotype was recovered from a human donor in good health. Some libraries in this study had Jurkat cell RNA spiked in. This chain uses TRBV27 with TRBJ2-7; 10 bases are a match to TRBD1. Sequencing was done on a sample of naive CD8+ T cells from blood, with Jurkat cell RNA spiked in. Subset reported: FACS-sorted CD8+CD4-CCR7+CD45RA+ naive T cells. CDR3 sequence reads: CASSLRGQGSYEQYF. The CDR3 bases are TGTGCCAGCAGCTTGAGGGGACAGGGGTCCTACGAGCAGTACTTC.